This T cell receptor beta chain stems from a study of T-cell memory formation after mild COVID-19. General study results and limits: Specificity for SARS-CoV-2 was not confirmed among the second-wave clones peaking on day 37. Pre-infection memory held some responding clones, suggesting pre-existing cross-reactive T cells responded. For contracting clones, CD4+ ones sat mainly in CM and EM, CD8+ in EMRA. Clones shrinking from day 15 to 85 showed even CD4/CD8 mixes; later expanders tilted CD4+.

TCRdb re-called the 5' RACE reads through MiXCR, storing one row per CDR3 protein. The sample lists 300,000 to 350,000 distinct CDR3 sequences; roughly 13% were seen once. As for this clonotype: The antigen is undetermined.

This TCR derives from a man younger than 35 who had mild COVID-19 (a few samples of this study predate the infection). Cell type and time point are not known. Sequencing was carried out using PBMCs or a T cell subset sorted from them (not recorded which).

CDR3 protein: CASSYSGGEQYV. As DNA, the CDR3 is TGTGCCAGCAGCTACTCGGGCGGAGAGCAGTACGTC. The gene calls are TRBV11-2 and TRBJ2-7; D not resolved. The CDR3 is 12 residues long. V lost 4 bases, J lost 7 bases, and 11 bases lay in between. Germline-derived CDR1 and CDR2 are SGHAT and FQNNGV.